The 24 T cell receptor beta chains in this list originate from one sample, sequenced in a study of cytomegalovirus exposure and HLA in healthy donors. PCR was performed using 60 Vbeta and 13 Jbeta primers. Generated by immunoSEQ multiplex PCR, the TCRdb table keeps only in-frame clones and is missing some. The sample carries about 110,000 clones, roughly four fifths recorded once. Sequencing used PBMCs. The receptors shown here come from a woman in her fifties or sixties in good health and CMV-seropositive.

This chain uses TRBV7-9 with TRBJ2-1; D may be TRBD1 (6 bases). The CDR3 sequence is 12 residues long. Germline V CDR1 and CDR2: SEHNR, FQNEAQ (reference sequence). V lost 5 bases to trimming and J lost 7 bases, with 9 bases between them. In nucleotides, the CDR3 is TGTGCCAGCAGCCTCGACAGGAATGAGCAGTTCTTC. This translates into CASSLDRNEQFF.

The chain recombines TRBV11-2 with TRBJ1-1; 7 bases fit TRBD1. CDR3 length: 16 residues. Unmatched junction bases numbered 12, after V lost 6 bases and J lost 2 bases. Germline V gene lookup returns CDR1 SGHAT and CDR2 FQNNGV. The CDR3 reads CASSRRGTVDNTEAFF. The CDR3 DNA reads as TGTGCCAGCAGTCGACGTGGGACAGTCGATAACACTGAAGCTTTCTTT.

Notes on this clone: The sample contains more than one DNA sequence encoding this CDR3. V usage is TRBV9 and J usage is TRBJ2-5; TRBD2 is a possible D gene (6 bases). The CDR3 length is 14 residues. Trimming cost V 4 bases and J 4 bases, with 14 bases left between them. CDR1 is SGDLS and CDR2 is YYNGEE in the germline V gene. CDR3 protein: CASSPGDWGETQYF. The CDR3 nucleotides read TGTGCCAGCAGCCCGGGGGACTGGGGAGAGACCCAGTACTTC.

This clone was observed a few times. The rearrangement joins TRBV11-2 to TRBJ2-6; the match to TRBD1 covers 7 bases. Germline assignment: CDR1 SGHAT and CDR2 FQNNGV. The junction had 10 bases not matched to a gene; V was cut back by 5 bases and J by 0 bases. The CDR3 covers 18 residues. The CDR3 spells CASSPLGQPYSGANVLTF. The CDR3 nucleotides read TGTGCCAGCAGCCCCTTGGGACAGCCTTACTCTGGGGCCAACGTCCTGACTTTC.

This clone was observed a handful of times. The chain carries TRBV11-2 and TRBJ1-1; possibly TRBD1 for D (5 bases). The V end lost 5 bases, the J end lost 4 bases, and 11 bases lay between the germline ends. Germline assignment: CDR1 SGHAT and CDR2 FQNNGV. The CDR3 sequence is 13 residues long. CDR3 in DNA: TGTGCCAGCAGCCTGGACACTCGCACTGAAGCTTTCTTT. Protein sequence: CASSLDTRTEAFF.

The chain carries TRBV27 and TRBJ1-2; a possible D gene is TRBD1 (6 bases). CDR1 is MNHEY and CDR2 is SMNVEV in the germline V gene (reference sequence). V was shortened by 4 bases and J by 6 bases, with 18 bases between the two germline ends. The length of the CDR3 is 15 residues. The CDR3 is CASSSWEGGKDGYTF. The CDR3 nucleotides are TGTGCCAGCAGTTCCTGGGAGGGGGGGAAGGATGGCTACACCTTC.

The chain couples TRBV7-2 to TRBJ2-1; the D gene is possibly TRBD1 (6 bases). Trimming removed 2 bases from V and 8 bases from J, with 10 bases in between. This CDR3 is built from 13 residues. CDR1 and CDR2 (germline): SGHTA, FQGNSA. CDR3 sequence (DNA): TGTGCCAGCAGCTTACGGACAGTGTATGAGCAGTTCTTC. This sequence encodes CASSLRTVYEQFF.

This rearrangement joins TRBV5-1 to TRBJ2-2; possibly TRBD1 for D (5 bases). Germline CDR1 reads SGHRS; CDR2 reads YFSETQ. The CDR3 has 19 residues. The V and J ends lost 0 bases and 7 bases respectively, with 25 bases between them. CDR3 in DNA: TGCGCCAGCAGCTTGGTTGTCTGGCAGGGTAGTTTCCTAGGCGGGGAGCTGTTTTTT. Amino acids: CASSLVVWQGSFLGGELFF.

This clone came up a few times. This chain joins TRBV7-9 and TRBJ1-1, with no clear D. V lost 6 bases and J lost 4, with 15 bases in between. The CDR3 is made up of 14 amino acids. Germline V gene sequence: CDR1 SEHNR, CDR2 FQNEAQ (reference sequence). The CDR3 DNA is TGTGCCAGCAGTTTGGTGGGGAGGAGCACTGAAGCTTTCTTT. It yields the protein CASSLVGRSTEAFF.

The chain employs TRBV2 and TRBJ1-2; D is undetermined. Germline V CDR1 and CDR2: SNHLY, FYNNEI. This CDR3 is 15 amino acids long. The V and J ends lost 0 bases and 3 bases respectively, with 11 bases between them. Here the CDR3 reads CASSEASGGHYGYTF. The CDR3, as DNA: TGTGCCAGCAGTGAAGCTAGCGGAGGGCACTATGGCTACACCTTC. Using reference TRBV2 and TRBJ1-2 for the parts outside the CDR3, the full variable domain is EPEVTQTPSHQVTQMGQEVILRCVPISNHLYFYWYRQILGQKVEFLVSFYNNEISEKSEIFDDQFSVERPDGSNFTLKIRSTKLEDSAMYFCASSEASGGHYGYTFGSGTRLTVV.

The chain employs TRBV7-2 and TRBJ2-7; 11 bases line up with TRBD2. The CDR3 length is 15 residues. Germline lookup yields CDR1 SGHTA and CDR2 FQGNSA. V was clipped by 4 bases and J by 5 bases; unmatched bases: 7. The DNA of the CDR3 is TGTGCCAGCAGCTCGACTAGCGGGGCTGCGCACGAGCAGTACTTC. It translates to CASSSTSGAAHEQYF.

The chain couples TRBV5-1 to TRBJ1-1; TRBD1 aligns across 8 bases. Per germline, CDR1 SGHRS and CDR2 YFSETQ. The ends lost 1 base at V and 0 bases at J; junction bases unmatched: 14. This CDR3 has 19 residues. CDR3 coding DNA: TGCGCCAGCAGCTTGCGTTTCCGGGACAGGCAGTTCATGAACACTGAAGCTTTCTTT. Translated, it gives CASSLRFRDRQFMNTEAFF.

This chain joins TRBV5-6 and TRBJ2-1, with 14 bases lining up with TRBD2. CDR1 SGHDT and CDR2 YYEEEE come from the germline V gene. This CDR3 contains 17 residues. Germline trimming cut 4 bases from V and 6 bases from J; bases unmatched to any gene: 9. CDR3 nucleotide sequence: TGTGCCAGCAGCCCCAGACTAGCGGGGGGGCCAATCAATGAGCAGTTCTTC. Its protein product is CASSPRLAGGPINEQFF. Supplemented by reference TRBV5-6 and TRBJ2-1, the full variable domain reads DAGVTQSPTHLIKTRGQQVTLRCSPKSGHDTVSWYQQALGQGPQFIFQYYEEEERQRGNFPDRFSGHQFPNYSSELNVNALLLGDSALYLCASSPRLAGGPINEQFFGPGTRLTVL.

The chain is built from TRBV4-1 and TRBJ2-1; possible D gene TRBD2, 5 bases. In germline, CDR1 is MGHRA, CDR2 YSYEKL. Trimming shortened V by 5 bases and J by 4 bases, and 12 bases separated the two germline ends. The CDR3 has 14 amino acids. The CDR3, as DNA: TGCGCCAGCAGCATGGACTCGTCGTACAATGAGCAGTTCTTC. Translating it yields CASSMDSSYNEQFF.

The chain is built from TRBV2 and TRBJ2-5, with 8 bases lining up with TRBD1. The germline V gene has CDR1 SNHLY and CDR2 FYNNEI. Trimming cost V 4 bases and J 5 bases; bases outside gene matches: 9. The CDR3 spans 15 residues. The CDR3 bases are TGTGCCAGCAGTGGGACAGGGTCCCCCTATGAGACCCAGTACTTC. This translates into CASSGTGSPYETQYF.

V is TRBV6-6 and J is TRBJ1-2; no reliable D call. In germline, CDR1 is MNHNY, CDR2 SVGAGI (reference sequence). The V end lost 2 bases, the J end lost 0 bases, and 13 bases lay between the germline ends. The CDR3 is made up of 16 amino acids. The CDR3 spells CASSYALIATNYGYTF. The CDR3 coding sequence is TGTGCCAGCAGTTACGCCCTAATAGCGACTAACTATGGCTACACCTTC.

J is TRBJ1-1 and V is TRBV30; TRBD1 is a possible D gene (6 bases). The CDR3 spans 15 residues. Germline CDR1 GTSNPN, CDR2 SVGIG (reference sequence). The V gene lost 4 bases and the J gene lost 0 bases, with 15 bases spanning the gap. The DNA for the CDR3 is TGTGCCTGGAACCATCCGGGACACATGAACACTGAAGCTTTCTTT. Amino acids: CAWNHPGHMNTEAFF. Drawing the rest from reference TRBV30 and TRBJ1-1, the complete variable domain is SQTIHQWPATLVQPVGSPLSLECTVEGTSNPNLYWYRQAAGRGLQLLFYSVGIGQISSEVPQNLSASRPQDRQFILSSKKLLLSDSGFYLCAWNHPGHMNTEAFFGQGTRLTVV.

The rearrangement joins TRBV6-5 to TRBJ1-6, with unresolved D. Looked up from germline, CDR1 is MNHEY and CDR2 is SVGAGI. The CDR3 consists of 13 residues. V gave up 0 bases and J gave up 12 bases, with 9 bases separating them. For the CDR3, the DNA is TGTGCCAGCAGTTACTCGGGTCAGGAACCCCTCCACTTT. Protein product: CASSYSGQEPLHF.

The rearrangement joins TRBV7-6 to TRBJ2-2; D unresolved. Trimming cost V 0 bases and J 7 bases, with 6 bases left between them. The CDR3 covers 13 residues. The V gene's germline CDR1 is SGHVS and CDR2 FNYEAQ. The DNA for the CDR3 is TGTGCCAGCAGCTTAGCAACGAGCGGGGAGCTGTTTTTT. Amino acids: CASSLATSGELFF.

J is TRBJ2-5 and V is TRBV29-1, with D uncertain. CDR1 and CDR2 from the germline V gene are SQVTM and ANQGSEA. CDR3 length: 14 amino acids. Trimming left V 1 base short and J 3 bases short, with 12 bases between. The DNA for the CDR3 is TGCAGCGTTGAAGGAGAGAAAATCGAAGAGACCCAGTACTTC. Amino acids: CSVEGEKIEETQYF.

This rearrangement joins TRBV2 to TRBJ2-2; 7 bases are a match to TRBD1. The V gene end was trimmed by 3 bases and the J gene end by 1 base; junction bases not matched to a gene: 2. This CDR3 contains 15 residues. CDR1 and CDR2 (germline): SNHLY, FYNNEI. CDR3 in DNA: TGTGCCAGCAGTGAGGACAGGATGAACACCGGGGAGCTGTTTTTT. Translation: CASSEDRMNTGELFF. Full variable domain (missing parts from reference TRBV2 and TRBJ2-2): EPEVTQTPSHQVTQMGQEVILRCVPISNHLYFYWYRQILGQKVEFLVSFYNNEISEKSEIFDDQFSVERPDGSNFTLKIRSTKLEDSAMYFCASSEDRMNTGELFFGEGSRLTVL.

The chain carries TRBV27 and TRBJ1-2; 8 positions match TRBD1. From germline, CDR1 is MNHEY and CDR2 SMNVEV (reference sequence). Germline trimming cut 3 bases from V and 6 bases from J; bases unmatched to any gene: 6. The CDR3 loop spans 14 amino acids. CDR3 nucleotide sequence: TGTGCCAGCAGTTTCTACGGACAGGGAGATGGCTACACCTTC. It is translated as CASSFYGQGDGYTF.

The genes are TRBV9 and TRBJ2-3; D call uncertain. The CDR3 totals 13 residues. The V end lost 0 bases, the J end lost 1 base, and 3 bases lay between the germline ends. CDR1 is SGDLS, CDR2 YYNGEE, per germline. The CDR3 sequence is CASSVARTDTQYF. CDR3 nucleotides: TGTGCCAGCAGCGTAGCTCGCACAGATACGCAGTATTTT. The whole variable domain, filled in from reference TRBV9 and TRBJ2-3, reads DSGVTQTPKHLITATGQRVTLRCSPRSGDLSVYWYQQSLDQGLQFLIQYYNGEERAKGNILERFSAQQFPDLHSELNLSSLELGDSALYFCASSVARTDTQYFGPGTRLTVL.

The chain employs TRBV30 and TRBJ2-7; D ambiguous. CDR3 length: 13 amino acids. V lost 2 bases and J 2 bases, leaving 10 bases between the germline ends. Germline assignment: CDR1 GTSNPN and CDR2 SVGIG (reference sequence). The DNA of the CDR3 is TGTGCCTGGAGTCCGCGAGGAGCCTACGAGCAGTACTTC. Protein sequence: CAWSPRGAYEQYF. Variable domain in full (rest from reference TRBV30 and TRBJ2-7): SQTIHQWPATLVQPVGSPLSLECTVEGTSNPNLYWYRQAAGRGLQLLFYSVGIGQISSEVPQNLSASRPQDRQFILSSKKLLLSDSGFYLCAWSPRGAYEQYFGPGTRLTVT.